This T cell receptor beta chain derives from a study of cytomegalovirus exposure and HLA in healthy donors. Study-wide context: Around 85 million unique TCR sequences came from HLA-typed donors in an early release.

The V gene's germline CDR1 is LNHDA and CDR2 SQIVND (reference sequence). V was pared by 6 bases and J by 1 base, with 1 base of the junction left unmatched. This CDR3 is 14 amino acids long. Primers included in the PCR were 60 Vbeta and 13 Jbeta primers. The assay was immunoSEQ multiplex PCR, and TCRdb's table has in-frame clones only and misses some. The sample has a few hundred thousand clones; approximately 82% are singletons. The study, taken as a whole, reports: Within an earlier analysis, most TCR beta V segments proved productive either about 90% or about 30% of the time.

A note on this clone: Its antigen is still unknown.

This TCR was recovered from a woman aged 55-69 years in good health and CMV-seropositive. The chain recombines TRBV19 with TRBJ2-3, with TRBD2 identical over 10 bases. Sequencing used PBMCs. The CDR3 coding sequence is TGTGCCAGTAGGCTAGCGGGAGGCACAGATACGCAGTATTTT. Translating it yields CASRLAGGTDTQYF.